Below are 16 T cell receptor beta chains sequenced from a single sample in a study of control samples from healthy donors and cancer patients. Clones were sequenced by immunoSEQ multiplex PCR, and TCRdb holds only the in-frame ones, with some missing. The sample records about 130,000 clones, 92% being singletons. Input material: blood. These receptors all come from a man aged 18-30 years in good health.

CDR3 bases: TGTGCCAGCAGTGAAACAGGGGTTAATTCACCCCTCCACTTT. Its translation: CASSETGVNSPLHF. This sequence joins TRBV6-1 and TRBJ1-6; 7 positions agree with TRBD1. This CDR3 is built from 14 residues. The ends lost 2 bases at V and 6 bases at J; junction bases unmatched: 1. CDR1 is MNHNS and CDR2 is SASEGT in the germline V gene.

The chain has TRBV25-1 and TRBJ2-5, with D perhaps matching TRBD2 (5 bases). V was cut by 3 bases and J by 4 bases, with 6 bases left in between. Germline CDR1 and CDR2: MGHDK and SYGVNS. The length of the CDR3 is 12 residues. The CDR3 sequence is CASSESGETQYF. The DNA of the CDR3 is TGTGCCAGCAGTGAGAGCGGAGAGACCCAGTACTTC. Variable domain in full (rest from reference TRBV25-1 and TRBJ2-5): EADIYQTPRYLVIGTGKKITLECSQTMGHDKMYWYQQDPGMELHLIHYSYGVNSTEKGDLSSESTVSRIRTEHFPLTLESARPSHTSQYLCASSESGETQYFGPGTRLLVL.

The chain is built from TRBV6-1 and TRBJ2-2, with D tentatively TRBD1 (7 bases). Germline V gene lookup returns CDR1 MNHNS and CDR2 SASEGT. V lost 2 bases, J lost 4 bases, and 14 bases lay in between. The length of the CDR3 is 16 residues. Written as DNA, the CDR3 is TGTGCCAGCAGTGAATTGAGGGGGCGGGGCACCGGGGAGCTGTTTTTT. It is translated as CASSELRGRGTGELFF.

This chain links TRBV3-1 (or the pseudogene TRBV3-2) with TRBJ2-7; D ambiguous. Germline CDR1 LGHDT, CDR2 YNNKEL (reference sequence). V was shortened by 0 bases and J by 1 base, with 10 bases between the two germline ends. The CDR3 loop spans 15 amino acids. DNA of the CDR3: TGTGCCAGCAGCCAAGATCCACAGCCGTCCTACGAGCAGTACTTC. Residues: CASSQDPQPSYEQYF.

This sequence joins TRBV5-6 and TRBJ2-7; 9 bases align to TRBD2. In germline, CDR1 is SGHDT, CDR2 YYEEEE. The CDR3 length is 14 residues. J lost 2 bases, V lost 5 bases, and 5 bases had no gene match. The CDR3 sequence is CASRKGGGAYEQYF. As DNA, the CDR3 is TGTGCCAGCAGGAAGGGCGGGGGGGCCTACGAGCAGTACTTC.

The chain couples TRBV6-5 to TRBJ2-5; TRBD2 aligns across 12 bases. Germline trimming cut 7 bases from V and 6 bases from J; bases unmatched to any gene: 6. The CDR3 has 14 residues. In germline, CDR1 is MNHEY, CDR2 SVGAGI. CDR3 in amino acids: CASTQTSGGQTQYF. CDR3 coding DNA: TGTGCCAGCACCCAGACTAGCGGGGGCCAGACCCAGTACTTC.

V gene TRBV7-7 combines with J gene TRBJ1-4, with a weak D call TRBD1 (5 bases). Trimming took off 1 base at V and 8 bases at J, with 14 bases between the two ends. This CDR3 spans 15 amino acids. Germline CDR1 reads SSHAT; CDR2 reads FNYEAQ (reference sequence). Here the CDR3 reads CASSLGTPPKEKLFF. CDR3 DNA sequence: TGTGCCAGCAGCTTAGGGACACCCCCCAAGGAAAAACTGTTTTTT.

The J gene is TRBJ1-2, the V gene TRBV11-2; 7 positions match TRBD1. The J segment lost 4 bases and the V segment lost 5 bases, leaving 13 bases of the junction unmatched. The germline V gene has CDR1 SGHAT and CDR2 FQNNGV. The CDR3 has 16 residues. As DNA, the CDR3 is TGTGCCAGCAGCCACATCAGACAGGGTCAGTCCTATGGCTACACCTTC. As protein: CASSHIRQGQSYGYTF.

The rearrangement joins TRBV7-9 to TRBJ2-3; D may be TRBD1 (7 bases). Germline V gene sequence: CDR1 SEHNR, CDR2 FQNEAQ (reference sequence). The ends were cut back, 5 bases at V and 6 bases at J, with 18 bases in the middle. The CDR3 is 15 residues long. Here the CDR3 reads CASSPGGIEGDTQYF. The CDR3 region has the DNA TGTGCCAGCAGCCCAGGGGGGATTGAGGGGGATACGCAGTATTTT. Combining the CDR3 with reference TRBV7-9 and TRBJ2-3 gives the whole variable domain DTGVSQNPRHKITKRGQNVTFRCDPISEHNRLYWYRQTLGQGPEFLTYFQNEAQLEKSRLLSDRFSAERPKGSFSTLEIQRTEQGDSAMYLCASSPGGIEGDTQYFGPGTRLTVL.

The sample holds one count of this clone. CDR3 sequence reads: CASSLLSGGTEAFF. For the CDR3, the DNA is TGTGCCAGCAGCTTGCTTTCCGGGGGCACTGAAGCTTTCTTT. The V and J genes are TRBV5-5 and TRBJ1-1; weak D call: TRBD1 (5 bases). V lost 1 base and J lost 4, with 11 bases in between. The CDR3 is 14 amino acids. Germline loops: CDR1 SGHKS, CDR2 YYEKEE (reference sequence).

The rearrangement joins TRBV7-9 to TRBJ1-1; weak D call: TRBD1 (5 bases). The CDR3 totals 16 residues. V dropped 5 bases and J dropped 4 bases, with 20 bases sitting between them. CDR1 and CDR2 (germline): SEHNR, FQNEAQ (reference sequence). The DNA for the CDR3 is TGTGCCAGCAGCCCGGGGACCGACGCTATAGCCACTGAAGCTTTCTTT. Translated, it gives CASSPGTDAIATEAFF.

V usage is TRBV5-1 and J usage is TRBJ1-2; no definite D call. The ends were cut back, 0 bases at V and 1 base at J, with 10 bases in the middle. This CDR3 is 15 amino acids long. Germline V gives CDR1 SGHRS, CDR2 YFSETQ. CDR3 coding DNA: TGCGCCAGCAGCTTGGGGGCTATAGTTAACTATGGCTACACCTTC. Translated: CASSLGAIVNYGYTF. Supplemented by reference TRBV5-1 and TRBJ1-2, the full variable domain reads KAGVTQTPRYLIKTRGQQVTLSCSPISGHRSVSWYQQTPGQGLQFLFEYFSETQRNKGNFPGRFSGRQFSNSRSEMNVSTLELGDSALYLCASSLGAIVNYGYTFGSGTRLTVV.

The chain recombines TRBV9 with TRBJ2-3; perhaps TRBD1 as D (5 bases). V lost 4 bases and J 5 bases, leaving 11 bases between the germline ends. Per germline, CDR1 SGDLS and CDR2 YYNGEE. The CDR3 has 13 amino acids. The DNA of the CDR3 is TGTGCCAGCAGCTCGGACATTCGAGATACGCAGTATTTT. It encodes CASSSDIRDTQYF.

The chain is built from TRBV7-9 and TRBJ2-1; TRBD1 matches 8 bases. J lost 4 bases, V lost 5 bases, and 7 bases had no gene match. The CDR3 spans 15 residues. The germline V gene encodes CDR1 SEHNR and CDR2 FQNEAQ (reference sequence). The DNA for the CDR3 is TGTGCCAGCAGCCTAGGGGACAGGAGATACAATGAGCAGTTCTTC. Residues: CASSLGDRRYNEQFF.

V usage is TRBV6-1 and J usage is TRBJ1-2; the D gene is possibly TRBD1 (6 bases). The V end was cut by 3 bases, the J end by 0 bases, with 23 bases between. The CDR3 is made up of 19 amino acids. Germline V gene lookup returns CDR1 MNHNS and CDR2 SASEGT. CDR3 nucleotides: TGTGCCAGCAGTGATGCCCTTCGACAGGTTCCTGGAGCTAACTATGGCTACACCTTC. This translates into CASSDALRQVPGANYGYTF.

The chain uses TRBV4-1 and TRBJ1-4; TRBD1 matches at 9 bases. J gave up 6 bases and V 3 bases, and 11 bases lay outside the gene matches. The CDR3 length is 17 residues. CDR1 MGHRA and CDR2 YSYEKL come from the germline V gene. The CDR3 nucleotides are TGCGCCAGCAGCCAGAACCCCGGGACAGGGCCTGATGAAAAACTGTTTTTT. Amino acid sequence: CASSQNPGTGPDEKLFF.